Sequencing of this TCR beta chain was carried out in a study of metastatic and nonmetastatic thyroid tumors. In the study overall: From malignant and benign thyroid patients, repertoires in blood and in tumor or nodule tissue were compared.

The length of the CDR3 is 15 residues. The germline V gene encodes CDR1 ENHRY and CDR2 SYGVKD. V lost 0 bases, J lost 2 bases, and 1 base stayed unmatched. The study's findings and limits: Compared with benign nodules, malignant thyroid tumors were reported to have significantly higher TCR beta diversity in both blood and tumor.

This clone was recorded a few times. Antigen: not known. In the authors' methods: A classifier for distant metastasis in papillary thyroid cancer was constructed using CDR3 differences observed across clinicopathological groups. TCRdb reanalyzed the PCR reads via MiXCR. TCRdb's processing, not the study's, gives the V and J calls here. Of some 31,000 clones listed, about 4% were seen once; the top ten hold 21%. No treatment had been given to any patient before thyroid surgery. This chain connects TRBV10-3 to TRBJ2-1; 7 nucleotides align to TRBD2. The sequenced sample was blood. The origin of this receptor is a female donor with papillary thyroid cancer or a benign thyroid nodule (not recorded which). Some clones in this sample may be carry-over from other donors' samples. The CDR3 DNA sequence: TGTGCCATCAGTGAGTCCGGGACTACCTACAATGAGCAGTTCTTC. Residues: CAISESGTTYNEQFF.